The 10 T cell receptor beta chains below were found in one sample sequenced in a study of T cells after posttransplantation cyclophosphamide. Treatment was busulfan-fludarabine conditioning, a marrow graft, and cyclophosphamide on days +3 and +4. Assay used: immunoSEQ multiplex PCR; TCRdb lists only in-frame clones, some missing. The table lists almost 5,500 clones, with no singletons. This specimen was PBMCs, taken roughly 380 days after allogeneic stem cell transplant with posttransplant cyclophosphamide. These receptors were obtained from a male patient aged 60-69 years who received an allogeneic stem cell transplant from a related donor, was CMV-positive, and had acute GVHD only. The graft donor may have contributed some T cells.

This clone was recorded many times. This chain links TRBV2 with TRBJ1-1; TRBD1 is a possible D gene (6 bases). This CDR3 is 16 amino acids long. V lost 2 bases and J lost 1, with 14 bases in between. CDR1 is SNHLY and CDR2 is FYNNEI in the germline V gene. CDR3 DNA: TGTGCCAGCAGTGAAAGGGGGTTGGGCCAGAACACTGAAGCTTTCTTT. It yields the protein CASSERGLGQNTEAFF.

Ten or more counts support this clone. The chain has TRBV4-3 and TRBJ2-6; D unresolved. CDR1 is LGHNA, CDR2 YSLEER, per germline. V lost 0 bases and J 0 bases, leaving 9 bases between the germline ends. The CDR3 is 17 residues long. In nucleotides, the CDR3 is TGCGCCAGCAGCCAAGATAACACCTTCTCTGGGGCCAACGTCCTGACTTTC. Amino acids: CASSQDNTFSGANVLTF.

This clone was seen at least ten times. This rearrangement joins TRBV7-9 to TRBJ1-5; no reliable D call. The CDR3 covers 15 residues. Trimming stripped 5 bases from V and 7 bases from J, with 18 bases between. Germline CDR1 and CDR2: SEHNR and FQNEAQ (reference sequence). CDR3 coding DNA: TGTGCCAGCAGCCCAGGTGAAGGTCCGGGGCAGCCCCAGCATTTT. The encoded protein is CASSPGEGPGQPQHF.

This clone was recorded many times. The gene calls are TRBV6-5 and TRBJ1-2, with 8 bases lining up with TRBD1. Germline V CDR1 and CDR2: MNHEY, SVGAGI. J gave up 5 bases and V 7 bases, and 12 bases lay outside the gene matches. This CDR3 is 15 amino acids long. In DNA, the CDR3 is TGTGCCAGCACGCTCTCGGTCAGGGGGCGTTATGGCTACACCTTC. Translation: CASTLSVRGRYGYTF.

This clone was detected ten times or more. This rearrangement joins TRBV5-4 to TRBJ1-5; TRBD1 aligns across 7 bases. Germline CDR1 SGHNT, CDR2 YYREEE (reference sequence). J was trimmed by 4 bases and V by 0 bases; bases with no gene match: 4. The length of the CDR3 is 15 residues. CDR3 DNA sequence: TGTGCCAGCAGCTTGGGGCCAGGGGGGAATCAGCCCCAGCATTTT. This translates into CASSLGPGGNQPQHF.

This clone was found many times. CDR3 DNA sequence: TGTGCCAGCAGCGCCTTACTAGCGGGGGGGCCCGGCAATGAGCAGTTCTTC. Its protein is CASSALLAGGPGNEQFF. The chain carries TRBV9 and TRBJ2-1; the match to TRBD2 covers 13 bases. The CDR3 is 17 amino acids. Germline-derived CDR1 and CDR2 are SGDLS and YYNGEE. J gave up 6 bases and V 3 bases, and 9 bases lay outside the gene matches.

This clone has a count of ten or more. The chain carries TRBV7-2 and TRBJ2-3, with 9 positions matching TRBD2. V was pared by 3 bases and J by 1 base, with 2 bases of the junction left unmatched. Per germline, CDR1 SGHTA and CDR2 FQGNSA. This CDR3 has 15 amino acids. The CDR3 DNA reads TGTGCCAGCAGCTTTAGCGGGGGAGGCACAGATACGCAGTATTTT. Residues: CASSFSGGGTDTQYF.

This clone was counted ten times or more. The J gene is TRBJ1-5, the V gene TRBV19, with 10 nucleotides matching TRBD1. V lost 8 bases and J lost 7; bases outside the gene matches: 8. This CDR3 contains 14 residues. CDR1 and CDR2 (germline): LNHDA, SQIVND (reference sequence). CDR3 sequence reads: CASRDRGDQQPQHF. CDR3 coding DNA: TGTGCCAGTCGGGACAGGGGAGATCAGCAGCCCCAGCATTTT.

This clone was seen repeatedly, ten times or more. This chain joins TRBV5-4 and TRBJ1-4; 8 bases agree with TRBD1. From germline, CDR1 is SGHNT and CDR2 YYREEE (reference sequence). The V gene end was trimmed by 3 bases and the J gene end by 8 bases; junction bases not matched to a gene: 6. The CDR3 runs to 14 residues. CDR3 sequence: CASSSTGGAEKLFF. DNA of the CDR3: TGTGCCAGCAGCTCCACAGGGGGGGCCGAAAAACTGTTTTTT.

This clone has a count of ten or more. V usage is TRBV19 and J usage is TRBJ1-6; 7 bases line up with TRBD1. Germline V lookup: CDR1 LNHDA, CDR2 SQIVND (reference sequence). This CDR3 is 14 amino acids long. V trimming: 5 bases; J trimming: 9 bases; junction bases outside the gene matches: 7. This chain's CDR3 is CASSQGQFRSPLHF. The DNA for the CDR3 is TGTGCCAGTAGTCAGGGACAGTTTCGTTCACCCCTCCACTTT.